These 23 T cell receptor beta chains share one sample of origin, sequenced in a study of response to subunit inactivated influenza vaccine. One entry per CDR3 protein, called by TCRdb with MiXCR from the RT-PCR reads. The sample records about 170,000 distinct CDR3 sequences, about 10% being singletons. The starting material was CD8+ T cells sorted from PBMCs, obtained about 24 months after vaccination. These receptors came from a man between 50 and 69 years old who received an inactivated influenza vaccine.

This clonotype was observed a handful of times. The chain recombines TRBV11-2 with TRBJ2-7; D is possibly TRBD2 (5 bases). This CDR3 has 15 amino acids. Germline V gives CDR1 SGHAT, CDR2 FQNNGV. Trimming pared 1 base from V and 4 bases from J, leaving 14 bases between. DNA of the CDR3: TGTGCCAGCAGCTTAGTCTATGGGGAGAGATACGAGCAGTACTTC. Amino acids: CASSLVYGERYEQYF.

Regarding this clonotype: One junction end disagrees with the germline gene, perhaps due to a read error. The chain employs TRBV20-1 and TRBJ2-1; 9 nucleotides line up with TRBD2. There are 15 residues in the CDR3. Germline V gene sequence: CDR1 DFQATT, CDR2 SNEGSKA (reference sequence). The CDR3, as DNA: TGCAGTGCAAGAGAGACTAGCGGAGGGACAAATGAGCAGTTCTTC. Amino acid sequence: CSARETSGGTNEQFF.

This clonotype was seen more than once but under ten times. V gene TRBV20-1 combines with J gene TRBJ2-7, with D unresolved. The CDR3 loop spans 13 amino acids. V lost 3 bases and J 3 bases, leaving 12 bases between the germline ends. Germline values: CDR1 DFQATT, CDR2 SNEGSKA (reference sequence). This CDR3 reads CSASKSENYEQYF. CDR3 DNA: TGCAGTGCTAGTAAATCGGAGAACTACGAGCAGTACTTC.

This chain joins TRBV11-2 and TRBJ1-2; no reliable D call. With 3 bases removed from V and 3 bases from J, the gap between germline ends came to 14 bases. CDR3 length equals 15 residues. The germline CDR1 and CDR2 sequences are SGHAT and FQNNGV. CDR3 DNA sequence: TGTGCCAGCAGCTTTCGACCCGGGATCCACTATGGCTACACCTTC. It is translated as CASSFRPGIHYGYTF.

In its sample, this clonotype was seen a few times. Here the CDR3 reads CASRRTNYNEQFF. CDR3 DNA sequence: TGTGCCAGCAGACGGACTAACTACAATGAGCAGTTCTTC. This chain uses TRBV28 with TRBJ2-1, with TRBD2 as a possible D gene (6 bases). Germline lookup yields CDR1 MDHEN and CDR2 SYDVKM. The CDR3 has 13 amino acids. Trimming shortened V by 6 bases and J by 3 bases, and 9 bases separated the two germline ends.

This clonotype was observed at least ten times. This sequence joins TRBV6-1 and TRBJ1-1; TRBD1 agrees at 8 bases. Germline V gene sequence: CDR1 MNHNS, CDR2 SASEGT. After removal of 5 bases from V and 1 base from J, the junction contained 9 bases not matched to a gene. The CDR3 runs 16 residues. The CDR3 region has the DNA TGTGCCAGCAGTCTTTCCAGGGACAGGAGGAACACTGAAGCTTTCTTT. As protein: CASSLSRDRRNTEAFF.

The chain has TRBV13 and TRBJ2-7; 9 bases line up with TRBD2. The CDR3 contains 16 residues. Germline V lookup: CDR1 PRHDT, CDR2 FYEKMQ (reference sequence). V shed 1 base and J 5 bases; nucleotides not matched to a gene: 9. This CDR3 reads CASSLVGRTSVDEQYF. The DNA of the CDR3 is TGTGCCAGCAGCTTAGTTGGGAGGACTAGCGTTGACGAGCAGTACTTC. Together with reference TRBV13 and TRBJ2-7, the CDR3 gives the full variable domain: AAGVIQSPRHLIKEKRETATLKCYPIPRHDTVYWYQQGPGQDPQFLISFYEKMQSDKGSIPDRFSAQQFSDYHSELNMSSLELGDSALYFCASSLVGRTSVDEQYFGPGTRLTVT.

There are a few counts of this clonotype. This chain links TRBV4-2 with TRBJ1-1; no clear D gene. Germline CDR1 and CDR2: LGHNA and YNFKEQ. Trimming pared 7 bases from V and 0 bases from J, leaving 9 bases between. The CDR3 extends over 13 amino acids. CDR3 coding DNA: TGTGCCAGCACCGACCGGCTGAACACTGAAGCTTTCTTT. This codes for CASTDRLNTEAFF.

V usage is TRBV28 and J usage is TRBJ2-3; no firm D call. The ends were cut back, 2 bases at V and 2 bases at J, with 17 bases in the middle. Germline loops: CDR1 MDHEN, CDR2 SYDVKM. This CDR3 region has 17 residues. The CDR3 DNA is TGTGCCAGCAGTTTAGCGGTTCTGAGGACGAACACAGATACGCAGTATTTT. Translation gives CASSLAVLRTNTDTQYF. The whole variable domain, filled in from reference TRBV28 and TRBJ2-3, reads DVKVTQSSRYLVKRTGEKVFLECVQDMDHENMFWYRQDPGLGLRLIYFSYDVKMKEKGDIPEGYSVSREKKERFSLILESASTNQTSMYLCASSLAVLRTNTDTQYFGPGTRLTVL.

In its sample, this clonotype was seen many times. The chain is built from TRBV20-1 and TRBJ2-7, with 8 bases that match TRBD2. Germline CDR1 reads DFQATT; CDR2 reads SNEGSKA (reference sequence). CDR3 length: 17 amino acids. V lost 2 bases, J lost 0 bases, and 12 bases stayed unmatched. This chain's CDR3 is CSARIDKASGFSYEQYF. The CDR3 region has the DNA TGCAGTGCTAGAATAGACAAGGCTAGCGGGTTCTCCTACGAGCAGTACTTC.

In its sample, this clonotype was seen a few times. The chain links TRBV7-8 to TRBJ2-1; TRBD2 matches 11 bases. Germline V gene data show CDR1 as SGHVS and CDR2 as FQNEAQ. V gave up 5 bases and J gave up 0 bases; unmatched junction bases: 6. The CDR3 extends over 17 amino acids. As DNA, the CDR3 is TGTGCCAGCAGCAACTTAGCGGGAGGGAGCTCCTACAATGAGCAGTTCTTC. Residues: CASSNLAGGSSYNEQFF.

This clonotype was seen more than once but under ten times. This chain uses TRBV6-2 or TRBV6-3 with TRBJ2-1; 8 positions match TRBD2. The CDR3 sequence is 18 residues long. CDR1 is MNHEY and CDR2 is SVGEGT in the germline V gene. Germline trimming cut 0 bases from V and 3 bases from J; bases unmatched to any gene: 10. As DNA, the CDR3 is TGTGCCAGCAGTTACTCGACCCCGCGGGAGGACGTCTACAATGAGCAGTTCTTC. This codes for CASSYSTPREDVYNEQFF.

The chain couples TRBV7-9 to TRBJ2-2; D gene uncertain. Germline values: CDR1 SEHNR, CDR2 FQNEAQ (reference sequence). The CDR3 covers 11 residues. Trimming left V 6 bases short and J 5 bases short, with 4 bases between. This CDR3 reads CASSRTGELFF. CDR3 nucleotide sequence: TGTGCCAGCAGTAGGACCGGGGAGCTGTTTTTT.

The J gene is TRBJ2-1, the V gene TRBV5-6; tentative D call: TRBD1 (6 bases). With 4 bases removed from V and 2 bases from J, the gap between germline ends came to 10 bases. Germline-derived CDR1 and CDR2 are SGHDT and YYEEEE. The CDR3 totals 14 residues. The CDR3 reads CASSTRGPYNEQFF. CDR3 DNA: TGTGCCAGCAGCACCAGGGGCCCCTACAATGAGCAGTTCTTC.

This clonotype was seen at least ten times. The chain combines TRBV24-1 with TRBJ2-1; D is perhaps TRBD2 (5 bases). From germline, CDR1 is KGHDR and CDR2 SFDVKD. V was pared by 3 bases and J by 8 bases, with 7 bases between. This CDR3 has 12 residues. The CDR3 region is CATSDLDYEQFF. The DNA for the CDR3 is TGTGCCACCAGTGATCTGGACTATGAGCAGTTCTTC.

This clonotype was seen at least ten times. The chain has TRBV11-2 and TRBJ2-7, with D perhaps being TRBD1 or TRBD2 (5 bases each). Trimming pared 2 bases from V and 2 bases from J, leaving 7 bases between. The CDR3 is 13 residues long. CDR1 and CDR2 (germline): SGHAT, FQNNGV. In DNA form, the CDR3 reads TGTGCCAGCAGCTTAAGGGACCCCTACGAGCAGTACTTC. This encodes CASSLRDPYEQYF.

This clonotype was observed a few times. The V gene is TRBV28, the J gene TRBJ2-3; 11 bases fit TRBD2. Germline CDR1 MDHEN, CDR2 SYDVKM. This CDR3 contains 19 residues. Unmatched junction bases numbered 13, after V lost 5 bases and J lost 0 bases. CDR3: CASSPTVIAGGPSTDTQYF. DNA for the CDR3: TGTGCCAGCAGTCCGACAGTCATAGCGGGAGGGCCGAGCACAGATACGCAGTATTTT.

This clonotype was observed a handful of times. The J gene is TRBJ2-7, the V gene TRBV27; D may be TRBD1 (6 bases). V was pared by 2 bases and J by 1 base, with 9 bases between. The germline gives CDR1 MNHEY, CDR2 SMNVEV (reference sequence). The CDR3 has 14 residues. CDR3 loop: CASSLIRGSYEQYF. The CDR3 nucleotides read TGTGCCAGCAGTTTAATCAGGGGATCCTACGAGCAGTACTTC.

This clonotype was found many times. The chain is built from TRBV9 and TRBJ2-3; 11 positions agree with TRBD2. Germline CDR1 is SGDLS and CDR2 is YYNGEE. The CDR3 spans 15 residues. Losses at the gene ends were 3 bases for V and 2 bases for J; bases not matched to a gene: 2. The CDR3 region has the DNA TGTGCCAGCAGCGAGGGACTAGCGGACACAGATACGCAGTATTTT. The encoded protein is CASSEGLADTDTQYF.

The rearrangement joins TRBV18 to TRBJ2-7; the match to TRBD2 covers 11 bases. The CDR3 length is 16 residues. Unmatched junction bases numbered 7, after V lost 6 bases and J lost 0 bases. Per germline, CDR1 KGHSH and CDR2 LQKENI. CDR3 region: CASSQAGLAASYEQYF. CDR3 nucleotides: TGTGCCAGCTCCCAAGCGGGACTAGCGGCCTCCTACGAGCAGTACTTC.

This clonotype was recorded many times. The gene calls are TRBV20-1 and TRBJ2-4; D might be TRBD2 (5 bases). Germline V lookup: CDR1 DFQATT, CDR2 SNEGSKA (reference sequence). This CDR3 contains 15 residues. V lost 1 base and J 0 bases, leaving 10 bases between the germline ends. The CDR3, as DNA: TGCAGTGCTAGAGCAGACCGGGAAGCCAAAAACATTCAGTACTTC. Translating it yields CSARADREAKNIQYF.

The V gene is TRBV12-3 or TRBV12-4, the J gene TRBJ1-1, with a weak D call TRBD1 (5 bases). This CDR3 spans 15 amino acids. Trimming stripped 5 bases from V and 3 bases from J, with 16 bases between. The CDR3 region has the DNA TGTGCCAGCAGTCCTCAGGGTGGATGGGACACTGAAGCTTTCTTT. It encodes CASSPQGGWDTEAFF.

The chain joins TRBV4-1 to TRBJ1-3; the match to TRBD1 covers 8 bases. Germline CDR1 reads MGHRA; CDR2 reads YSYEKL. Trimming removed 2 bases from V and 2 bases from J; junction bases left unmatched: 2. This CDR3 comprises 15 residues. The CDR3: CASSQQDRAGNTIYF. The CDR3 DNA sequence: TGCGCCAGCAGCCAACAGGACAGGGCTGGAAACACCATATATTTT.